This is a list of T cell receptor beta chains from one sample in a study of T cell repertoires in aging, cancer and after chemotherapy. TCRdb itself ran the multiplex PCR reads through MiXCR, one entry per CDR3 protein. The data show more than 10,000 distinct CDR3 sequences, with roughly 28% seen just once and 2% to 3% held by the top ten. Sequencing used blood. These receptors were collected from a human donor in good health. The CDR3 runs from the conserved cysteine through the conserved F or W. A D gene is named only where the DNA matches it firmly. Clone size is stated in some rows and not others, as once, few, many or a class when expanded.

clone size	V gene	J gene	D gene	CDR3 protein	CDR3 DNA
.	TRBV6-5	TRBJ2-3	TRBD2	CASSPRGGTDTQYF	TGTGCCAGCAGTCCCCGGGGGGGTACAGATACGCAGTATTTT
.	TRBV5-1	TRBJ1-1	.	CASSLKVGGTEAFF	TGCGCCAGCAGCTTGAAGGTTGGAGGGACTGAAGCTTTCTTT
medium-sized	TRBV6-6	TRBJ1-3	.	CASSYSLSVGNTIYF	TGTGCCAGCAGTTACTCCCTTAGCGTTGGAAACACCATATATTTT
.	TRBV6-6	TRBJ1-5	.	CASSLRKDSNQPQHF	TGTGCCAGCAGTTTACGGAAGGATAGCAATCAGCCCCAGCATTTT
medium-sized	TRBV19	TRBJ1-6	.	CASSISPGSHNSPLHF	TGTGCCAGTAGTATTTCTCCAGGGTCCCATAATTCACCCCTCCACTTT
.	TRBV24-1	TRBJ2-3	.	CATSLTGTSTDTQYF	TGTGCCACCAGTCTGACAGGAACTAGCACAGATACGCAGTATTTT
.	TRBV7-2	TRBJ2-2	TRBD1	CASSKRTGQGARTGELFF	TGTGCCAGCAGCAAGAGAACGGGACAGGGGGCAAGAACCGGGGAGCTGTTTTTT
.	TRBV6-5	TRBJ1-6	TRBD1	CASSYWTGLKSPLHF	TGTGCCAGCAGTTACTGGACAGGGTTAAAGTCACCCCTCCACTTT
medium-sized	TRBV7-6	TRBJ2-1	.	CASSLVATLSSYNEQFF	TGTGCCAGCAGCTTAGTTGCGACCCTGAGCTCCTACAATGAGCAGTTCTTC
.	TRBV19	TRBJ2-3	.	CASSIGGTQYF	TGTGCCAGTAGTATAGGGGGGACGCAGTATTTT
.	TRBV10-3	TRBJ1-1	.	CAISPGLLDTEAFF	TGTGCCATCAGTCCAGGGCTTCTGGACACTGAAGCTTTCTTT
medium-sized	TRBV6-5	TRBJ1-2	TRBD1	CASRTTGGYTF	TGTGCCAGCAGAACGACAGGGGGCTACACCTTC
.	TRBV5-5	TRBJ2-7	TRBD1	CASSLATKPGQGYEQYF	TGTGCCAGCAGCTTAGCAACTAAACCGGGACAGGGGTACGAGCAGTACTTC
medium-sized	TRBV19	TRBJ1-2	TRBD1	CASIPTQGANYGYTF	TGTGCCAGTATCCCCACCCAGGGGGCTAACTATGGCTACACCTTC
few	TRBV6-5	TRBJ1-1	.	CASSSHTNTEAFF	TGTGCCAGCAGTTCGCATACGAACACTGAAGCTTTCTTT
.	TRBV15	TRBJ2-3	.	CATTRSLRGRGGTDTQYF	TGTGCCACCACCCGATCCCTTAGGGGGCGGGGGGGCACAGATACGCAGTATTTT
.	TRBV4-1	TRBJ1-5	.	CASSHLDKLGRPQHF	TGCGCCAGCAGCCATCTAGACAAATTGGGTAGGCCCCAGCATTTT
few	TRBV7-5	TRBJ2-1	.	CISVSEAQSGPPFYNEQFF	.
.	TRBV5-4	TRBJ1-1	.	CASSLAGRTNTEAFF	TGTGCCAGCAGCTTGGCAGGACGGACAAACACTGAAGCTTTCTTT
.	TRBV28	TRBJ2-5	TRBD1	CASSFRDREWTQYF	TGTGCCAGCAGTTTCCGGGACAGGGAATGGACCCAGTACTTC
.	TRBV5-4	TRBJ1-6	.	CASSLVGGGINSPLHF	TGTGCCAGCAGCTTGGTTGGGGGGGGGATTAATTCACCCCTCCACTTT
few	TRBV5-4	TRBJ2-5	.	CASSLRRGPKETQYF	TGTGCCAGCAGCTTGAGGAGGGGACCTAAAGAGACCCAGTACTTC
medium-sized	TRBV6-5	TRBJ2-2	.	CASSETGNTGELFF	TGTGCCAGCAGTGAGACAGGGAACACCGGGGAGCTGTTTTTT
.	TRBV7-9	TRBJ2-3	.	CASSLSLAPTNAQYF	TGTGCCAGCAGCTTAAGTTTGGCGCCTACTAATGCGCAGTATTTT
.	TRBV4-3	TRBJ1-4	.	CASSFRGGTDDEKLFF	TGCGCCAGCAGCTTCAGAGGTGGTACTGATGATGAAAAACTGTTTTTT
large	TRBV29-1	TRBJ1-2	.	CSVDRTGYDGYTF	TGCAGCGTGGACCGGACGGGCTACGATGGCTACACCTTC
.	TRBV27	TRBJ2-2	TRBD2	CASLSQRGATYHSNTGELFF	TGTGCCAGCCTCTCCCAGCGGGGGGCTACTTACCACTCGAACACCGGGGAGCTGTTTTTT
few	TRBV28	TRBJ1-6	.	CASSLTTRVYNSPLHF	TGTGCCAGCAGTTTAACCACGAGGGTCTATAATTCACCCCTCCACTTT
few	TRBV6-5	TRBJ2-7	.	CASSYFRPYFSYEQYF	TGTGCCAGCAGTTATTTTAGGCCGTATTTCTCCTACGAGCAGTACTTC
few	TRBV6-5	TRBJ1-5	TRBD1	CASRGQASNQPQHF	TGTGCCAGCAGGGGACAGGCTAGCAATCAGCCCCAGCATTTT
medium-sized	TRBV6-5	TRBJ1-1	.	CASSYFGTNTEAFF	TGTGCCAGCAGTTACTTCGGCACAAACACTGAAGCTTTCTTT
medium-sized	TRBV20-1	TRBJ1-6	.	CSAPRGGQSPLHF	TGCAGTGCTCCGAGGGGGGGCCAGTCACCCCTCCACTTT
.	TRBV5-1	TRBJ2-2	.	CASHGPETGNTGELFF	TGCGCCAGCCACGGCCCCGAAACAGGGAACACCGGGGAGCTGTTTTTT
few	TRBV10-3	TRBJ1-3	.	CAIRQGTGGNTIYF	TGTGCCATCAGGCAGGGTACGGGTGGAAACACCATATATTTT
medium-sized	TRBV6-2/TRBV6-3	TRBJ1-1	.	CASSQTRQNTEAFF	TGTGCCAGCAGCCAAACTCGACAGAACACTGAAGCTTTCTTT
few	TRBV13	TRBJ2-5	TRBD1	CASSSTTTGSKTQYF	TGTGCCAGCAGCTCCACTACGACAGGGTCCAAGACCCAGTACTTC
.	TRBV5-5	TRBJ1-2	TRBD1	CASILGQSLPYGYTF	TGTGCCAGCATCTTGGGACAGTCCCTACCCTATGGCTACACCTTC
medium-sized	TRBV6-1	TRBJ2-3	TRBD1	CASSEGTGADTQYF	TGTGCCAGCAGTGAGGGGACAGGGGCAGATACGCAGTATTTT
.	TRBV5-1	TRBJ1-3	.	CASSLGATGNTIYF	TGCGCCAGCAGCTTGGGGGCGACGGGAAACACCATATATTTT
.	TRBV6-2/TRBV6-3	TRBJ2-7	TRBD2	CASSYGTSGGYEQYF	TGTGCCAGCAGTTACGGTACTAGCGGGGGTTACGAGCAGTACTTC
medium-sized	TRBV27	TRBJ1-1	.	CASTSRGRDTEAFF	TGTGCCAGCACCTCCAGGGGCAGGGACACTGAAGCTTTCTTT
.	TRBV27	TRBJ2-5	TRBD1	CASSYPQGGRETQYF	TGTGCCAGCAGTTACCCCCAAGGGGGCAGGGAGACCCAGTACTTC
.	TRBV20-1	TRBJ2-2	.	CSASSTGLRDGDTGELFF	TGCAGTGCTAGTTCGACAGGTCTCCGGGACGGTGACACCGGGGAGCTGTTTTTT
medium-sized	TRBV5-4	TRBJ1-1	.	CASSLISGTEAFF	TGTGCCAGCAGCTTGATCAGCGGCACTGAAGCTTTCTTT
medium-sized	TRBV20-1	TRBJ1-3	.	CSARDQSSGNTIYF	TGCAGTGCTAGAGACCAGAGCTCTGGAAACACCATATATTTT
few	TRBV19	TRBJ2-5	.	CASSIVRGRETQYF	TGTGCCAGTAGTATTGTCAGGGGACGAGAGACCCAGTACTTC
few	TRBV5-1	TRBJ2-5	.	CASSLEVVLTRPTQYF	TGCGCCAGCAGCTTGGAAGTTGTACTAACAAGACCGACCCAGTACTTC
medium-sized	TRBV29-1	TRBJ1-2	TRBD1	CSVTGDYGYTF	TGCAGCGTAACAGGGGACTATGGCTACACCTTC
medium-sized	TRBV6-5	TRBJ1-2	TRBD1	CAIYRGVNYGYTF	TGTGCCATTTACAGGGGAGTGAACTATGGCTACACCTTC
once	TRBV7-3	TRBJ1-1	.	CASSLRAECQAFF	TGTGCCAGCAGCTTAAGGGCGGAGTGTCAAGCTTTCTTT
few	TRBV28	TRBJ1-5	.	CASSFLGGRNQPQHF	TGTGCCAGCAGCTTCTTGGGGGGGAGGAATCAGCCCCAGCATTTT
.	TRBV3-1	TRBJ2-4	TRBD2	CASSQDRRGGLENIQYF	TGTGCCAGCAGCCAAGATAGGCGGGGGGGTCTCGAAAACATTCAGTACTTC
.	TRBV18	TRBJ1-5	.	CASSPFTADSNQPQHF	TGTGCCAGCTCACCATTCACGGCAGATAGCAATCAGCCCCAGCATTTT
.	TRBV7-3	TRBJ2-7	TRBD1	CASSQDRAYEQYF	TGCGCCAGCAGCCAAGACAGGGCCTACGAGCAGTACTTC
.	TRBV19	TRBJ2-2	TRBD1	CASSIGTGVPGELFF	TGTGCCAGTAGTATTGGGACAGGGGTTCCCGGGGAGCTGTTTTTT
few	TRBV24-1	TRBJ2-5	.	CATSDPTGSETQYF	TGTGCCACCAGTGATCCTACAGGGTCGGAGACCCAGTACTTC
medium-sized	TRBV19	TRBJ2-7	.	CASSRQVDSYEQYF	TGTGCCAGTAGTAGACAGGTTGACTCCTACGAGCAGTACTTC
.	TRBV12-3/TRBV12-4	TRBJ2-2	.	CASTPDRNTGELFF	TGTGCCAGCACCCCTGACAGGAACACCGGGGAGCTGTTTTTT